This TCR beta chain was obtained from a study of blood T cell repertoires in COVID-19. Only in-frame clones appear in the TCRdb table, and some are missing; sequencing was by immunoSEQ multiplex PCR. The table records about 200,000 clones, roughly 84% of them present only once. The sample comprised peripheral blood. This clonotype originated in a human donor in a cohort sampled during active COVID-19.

CDR3 in amino acids: CASTTGGIKTQYF. CDR3 bases: TGTGCCAGCACCACGGGGGGAATAAAGACCCAGTACTTC. This chain joins TRBV7-9 and TRBJ2-5, with TRBD2 matching 7 bases. This CDR3 region has 13 residues. CDR1 and CDR2 from the germline V gene are SEHNR and FQNEAQ (reference sequence). With 7 bases clipped from V and 6 bases from J, the junction kept 8 bases outside the gene matches. Full variable domain (rest looked up from reference TRBV7-9 and TRBJ2-5): DTGVSQNPRHKITKRGQNVTFRCDPISEHNRLYWYRQTLGQGPEFLTYFQNEAQLEKSRLLSDRFSAERPKGSFSTLEIQRTEQGDSAMYLCASTTGGIKTQYFGPGTRLLVL.